This T cell receptor beta chain was identified in a study of blood T cell repertoires in COVID-19. The germline CDR1 and CDR2 sequences are LGHNT and FRNRAP. The V segment lost 0 bases and the J segment 6 bases; nucleotides outside the gene matches: 1. The CDR3 spans 14 residues. TCRdb's table, derived via immunoSEQ multiplex PCR, lists solely in-frame clones and lacks some. The sample shows approximately 110,000 clones, roughly 84% of them seen only once. The V call is TRBV12-5, the J call TRBJ1-5, with 8 bases fitting TRBD1. The clonotype comes from a woman aged 45-59 years with acute or convalescent COVID-19. The sample was peripheral blood. For the CDR3, the DNA is TGTGCTAGTGGTTTGGTGACAGGGGCTCAGCCCCAGCATTTT. It specifies CASGLVTGAQPQHF.